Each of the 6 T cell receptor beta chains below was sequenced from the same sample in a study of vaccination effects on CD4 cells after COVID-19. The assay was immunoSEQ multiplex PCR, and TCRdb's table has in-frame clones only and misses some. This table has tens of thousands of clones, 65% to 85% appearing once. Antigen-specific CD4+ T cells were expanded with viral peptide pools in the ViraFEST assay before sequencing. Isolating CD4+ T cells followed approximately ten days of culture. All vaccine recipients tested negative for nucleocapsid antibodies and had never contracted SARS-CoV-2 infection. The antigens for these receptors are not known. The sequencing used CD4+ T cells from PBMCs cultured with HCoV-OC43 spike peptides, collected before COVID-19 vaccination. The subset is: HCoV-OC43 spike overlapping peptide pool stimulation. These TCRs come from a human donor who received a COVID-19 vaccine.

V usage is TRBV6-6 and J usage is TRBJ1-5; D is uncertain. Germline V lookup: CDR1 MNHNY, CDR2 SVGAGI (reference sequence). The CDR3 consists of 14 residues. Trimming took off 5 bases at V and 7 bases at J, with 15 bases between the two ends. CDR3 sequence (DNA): TGTGCCAGCAGTCCCATCGGTCGTCGGCAGCCCCAGCATTTT. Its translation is CASSPIGRRQPQHF.

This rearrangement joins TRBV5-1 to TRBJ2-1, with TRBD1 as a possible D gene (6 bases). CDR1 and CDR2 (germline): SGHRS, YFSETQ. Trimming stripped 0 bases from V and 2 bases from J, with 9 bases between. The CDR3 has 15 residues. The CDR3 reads CASSLVQGTYNEQFF. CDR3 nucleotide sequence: TGCGCCAGCAGCTTGGTTCAGGGGACCTACAATGAGCAGTTCTTC.

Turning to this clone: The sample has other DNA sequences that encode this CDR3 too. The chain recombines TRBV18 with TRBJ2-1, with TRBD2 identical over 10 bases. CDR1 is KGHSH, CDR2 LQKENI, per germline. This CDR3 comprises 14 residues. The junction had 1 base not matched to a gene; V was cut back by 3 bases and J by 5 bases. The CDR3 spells CASSPGLADNEQFF. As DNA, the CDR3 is TGTGCCAGCTCACCCGGACTAGCGGACAATGAGCAGTTCTTC.

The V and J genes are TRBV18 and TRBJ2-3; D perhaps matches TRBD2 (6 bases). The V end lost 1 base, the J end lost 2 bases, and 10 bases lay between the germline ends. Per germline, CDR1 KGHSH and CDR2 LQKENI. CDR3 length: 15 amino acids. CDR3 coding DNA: TGTGCCAGCTCACCACGGGGGGACTTCACAGATACGCAGTATTTT. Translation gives CASSPRGDFTDTQYF.

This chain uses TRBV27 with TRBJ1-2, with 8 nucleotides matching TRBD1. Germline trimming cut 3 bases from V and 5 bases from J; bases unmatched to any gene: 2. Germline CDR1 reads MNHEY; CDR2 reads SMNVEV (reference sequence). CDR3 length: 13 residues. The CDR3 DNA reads TGTGCCAGCAGTTTTACAGGGGGTTATGGCTACACCTTC. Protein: CASSFTGGYGYTF.

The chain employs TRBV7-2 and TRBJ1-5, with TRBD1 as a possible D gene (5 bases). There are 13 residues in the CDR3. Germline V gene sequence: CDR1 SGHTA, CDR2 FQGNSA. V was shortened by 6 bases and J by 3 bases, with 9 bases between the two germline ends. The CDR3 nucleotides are TGTGCCAGCAGGAGAGGGGACAATCAGCCCCAGCATTTT. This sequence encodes CASRRGDNQPQHF.